This record concerns one TCR beta chain sequence. Its matching antigen is unknown. This entry comes from a study of cytomegalovirus exposure and HLA in healthy donors. Germline CDR1 is SNHLY and CDR2 is FYNNEI. This CDR3 is 14 amino acids long. Trimming pared 5 bases from V and 3 bases from J, leaving 11 bases between. Study-wide findings and caveats: In an earlier analysis, productive rearrangement rates for most beta V segments clustered near 87% or 30%.

PCR primers comprised 60 Vbeta and 13 Jbeta primers. Sequenced by immunoSEQ multiplex PCR; TCRdb stores in-frame clones only, minus some. The sample has 85,000 to 130,000 clones, 65% to 80% seen once. Specimen: PBMCs. The genes are TRBV2 and TRBJ1-5, with D uncertain. The receptor comes from a male donor in good health and CMV-seropositive. The CDR3 protein is CASSYLGDNQPQHF. The CDR3 DNA follows: TGTGCCAGCAGTTACCTCGGGGACAATCAGCCCCAGCATTTT.